These 29 T cell receptor beta chains came from one sample sequenced in a study of shared clonotypes between healthy human individuals. Assay: immunoSEQ multiplex PCR; the TCRdb copy retains only in-frame clones and omits some. In the table there are about 1.1 million clones, roughly 77% of which are singletons. Sequencing was done on a sample of memory CD4+ T cells from PBMCs. This sample's subset: CD45RA-negative fraction. The receptors come from a man aged 18 to 29 in good health. Some clones in this sample may be carry-over from other donors' samples.

Comments on this clone: Distinct nucleotide sequences in the sample also encode this CDR3. V and J are TRBV5-6 and TRBJ2-2; D is possibly TRBD2 (5 bases). Germline CDR1 SGHDT, CDR2 YYEEEE. The V end was cut by 1 base, the J end by 2 bases, with 6 bases between. This CDR3 region has 14 residues. As DNA, the CDR3 is TGTGCCAGCAGCTTGCGGGGTAACACCGGGGAGCTGTTTTTT. Residues: CASSLRGNTGELFF.

Only one count was recorded for this clone. This chain joins TRBV28 and TRBJ1-2, with D uncertain. CDR1 MDHEN and CDR2 SYDVKM come from the germline V gene. The length of the CDR3 is 13 residues. Trimming removed 6 bases at V and 4 bases at J, with 12 bases between. The CDR3 is CASSRTAGYGYTF. The CDR3 coding sequence is TGTGCCAGCAGCAGGACGGCCGGCTATGGCTACACCTTC.

This clone was counted only a few times. V is TRBV7-6 and J is TRBJ1-5, with D unclear. Germline lookup yields CDR1 SGHVS and CDR2 FNYEAQ. The length of the CDR3 is 13 residues. The V end was cut by 5 bases, the J end by 3 bases, with 8 bases between. The CDR3 DNA sequence: TGTGCCAGCAGCGTATCGCCCAATCAGCCCCAGCATTTT. Amino acid sequence: CASSVSPNQPQHF.

Comment on this clone: Other nucleotide sequences from this sample produce the same CDR3. As DNA, the CDR3 is TGTGCCAGCAGCTTAGGGTCGGGGGGCCGGGAGCAGTACTTC. It encodes CASSLGSGGREQYF. V is TRBV5-4 and J is TRBJ2-7; tentative D call: TRBD2 (7 bases). Per the germline V gene, CDR1 is SGHNT and CDR2 is YYREEE (reference sequence). V shed 2 bases and J shed 7 bases, with 16 bases lying between them. This CDR3 contains 14 residues.

This clone was seen a handful of times. V gene TRBV7-3 combines with J gene TRBJ2-1; a possible D gene is TRBD2 (5 bases). CDR3 size: 13 residues. Trimming took 5 bases from V and 5 from J, leaving 10 bases between them. In germline, CDR1 is SGHTA, CDR2 FQGTGA. The CDR3 DNA is TGTGCCAGCAGCCGCTCCGGGGACAATGAGCAGTTCTTC. Translated, it gives CASSRSGDNEQFF.

This sequence joins TRBV15 and TRBJ1-4; possibly TRBD1 for D (5 bases). This CDR3 is 15 amino acids long. Germline V CDR1 and CDR2: LNHNV, YYDKDF (reference sequence). V gave up 1 base and J gave up 7 bases, with 13 bases separating them. CDR3 DNA: TGTGCCACCAGCAGAGCTGGGGGACGAGGTGAAAAACTGTTTTTT. Amino acid sequence: CATSRAGGRGEKLFF.

V usage is TRBV7-2 and J usage is TRBJ1-2; D not certain. Per germline, CDR1 SGHTA and CDR2 FQGNSA. V was pared by 2 bases and J by 8 bases, with 9 bases between. The CDR3 spans 12 residues. The chain's CDR3 is CASSLLFGGYTF. The CDR3 region has the DNA TGTGCCAGCAGCTTATTATTTGGGGGCTACACCTTC. The entire variable domain, with the rest obtained from reference TRBV7-2 and TRBJ1-2, is as follows: GAGVSQSPSNKVTEKGKDVELRCDPISGHTALYWYRQSLGQGLEFLIYFQGNSAPDKSGLPSDRFSAERTGGSVSTLTIQRTQQEDSAVYLCASSLLFGGYTFGSGTRLTVV.

V is TRBV29-1 and J is TRBJ2-7, with a possible D match to TRBD1 (6 bases). V lost 4 bases, J lost 6 bases, and 19 bases lay in between. Germline values: CDR1 SQVTM, CDR2 ANQGSEA. The CDR3 runs 14 residues. The chain's CDR3 is CSVAILGRGGEQYF. CDR3 DNA: TGCAGCGTTGCCATTCTGGGCAGGGGTGGCGAGCAGTACTTC.

A note on this clone: A much bigger clone sits one base away, suggesting this may be a read error. The rearrangement uses TRBV7-9 and TRBJ2-7, with unresolved D. With 5 bases removed from V and 0 bases from J, the gap between germline ends came to 8 bases. The CDR3 covers 13 residues. The germline CDR1 and CDR2 sequences are SEHNR and FQNEAQ (reference sequence). CDR3 in DNA: TGTGCCAGCAGCGAAGGTCCCTCCTACGAGCAGTACTTC. Its protein is CASSEGPSYEQYF.

V and J are TRBV7-9 and TRBJ2-1, with D perhaps matching TRBD1 (5 bases). The V end lost 1 base, the J end lost 5 bases, and 12 bases lay between the germline ends. CDR1 SEHNR and CDR2 FQNEAQ come from the germline V gene (reference sequence). The CDR3 sequence is 15 residues long. CDR3 DNA sequence: TGTGCCAGCAGCTTAGGGCAGACAGCCAACAATGAGCAGTTCTTC. This translates into CASSLGQTANNEQFF. The full variable domain, its missing parts supplied by reference TRBV7-9 and TRBJ2-1, is DTGVSQNPRHKITKRGQNVTFRCDPISEHNRLYWYRQTLGQGPEFLTYFQNEAQLEKSRLLSDRFSAERPKGSFSTLEIQRTEQGDSAMYLCASSLGQTANNEQFFGPGTRLTVL.

The chain links TRBV29-1 to TRBJ2-2; possibly TRBD2 for D (7 bases). V was clipped by 4 bases and J by 7 bases, with 13 bases between them. Germline V gene sequence: CDR1 SQVTM, CDR2 ANQGSEA. The CDR3 length is 13 residues. CDR3 sequence (DNA): TGCAGCGTTGGGCGGGGGCGCATCGGGGAGCTGTTTTTT. This gives the protein CSVGRGRIGELFF.

The rearrangement joins TRBV14 to TRBJ1-2, with no clear D. Germline V gives CDR1 SGHDN, CDR2 FVKESK. The V gene lost 0 bases and the J gene lost 2 bases, with 16 bases spanning the gap. CDR3 size: 17 residues. In nucleotides, the CDR3 is TGTGCCAGCAGCCAAGAGCGGGGAGGGCGCCTAAACTATGGCTACACCTTC. Protein sequence: CASSQERGGRLNYGYTF.

The chain employs TRBV11-1 and TRBJ1-2; perhaps TRBD1 as D (5 bases). Trimming took 3 bases from V and 7 from J, leaving 12 bases between them. Per the germline V gene, CDR1 is SGHAT and CDR2 is FQDESV (reference sequence). The CDR3 length is 13 residues. CDR3 in amino acids: CASSLLGVGGYTF. CDR3 coding DNA: TGTGCCAGCAGCTTGCTGGGGGTTGGTGGCTACACCTTC.

The chain couples TRBV5-1 to TRBJ1-1; D is perhaps TRBD1 (6 bases). CDR1 and CDR2 from the germline V gene are SGHRS and YFSETQ. There are 14 residues in the CDR3. Trimming took 0 bases from V and 4 from J, leaving 10 bases between them. The CDR3, as DNA: TGCGCCAGCAGCTTGGCCCCAGGGGCCACTGAAGCTTTCTTT. Its translation is CASSLAPGATEAFF.

The V call is TRBV5-4, the J call TRBJ2-1; D is ambiguous. CDR1 is SGHNT and CDR2 is YYREEE in the germline V gene (reference sequence). V lost 4 bases and J 10 bases, leaving 18 bases between the germline ends. The CDR3 runs 14 residues. CDR3 sequence reads: CASSPARVAVEQFF. Here the CDR3 DNA reads TGTGCCAGCAGCCCGGCAAGAGTGGCCGTAGAGCAGTTCTTC.

This clone appeared many times. The chain is built from TRBV19 and TRBJ1-5; tentative D call: TRBD1 (5 bases). The germline V gene has CDR1 LNHDA and CDR2 SQIVND (reference sequence). The CDR3 spans 14 residues. With 4 bases removed from V and 4 bases from J, the gap between germline ends came to 11 bases. CDR3 nucleotides: TGTGCCAGTAGTACGTCGACAGAAAATCAGCCCCAGCATTTT. Its protein is CASSTSTENQPQHF.

A single count supports this clone. The chain uses TRBV25-1 and TRBJ2-7; TRBD2 is a possible D gene (6 bases). From germline, CDR1 is MGHDK and CDR2 SYGVNS. The CDR3 consists of 17 residues. With 3 bases removed from V and 0 bases from J, the gap between germline ends came to 18 bases. The CDR3 DNA reads as TGTGCCAGCAGTGACTCAGTGGGGGACTGGCACTCCTACGAGCAGTACTTC. Protein: CASSDSVGDWHSYEQYF.

The chain links TRBV18 to TRBJ1-2; D remains ambiguous. Between the trimmed V and J ends, which lost 3 bases and 3 bases, there was a span of 14 bases. Germline CDR1 is KGHSH and CDR2 is LQKENI. This CDR3 region has 15 residues. CDR3 sequence reads: CASSPSRGWDYGYTF. In DNA, the CDR3 is TGTGCCAGCTCACCCTCGCGCGGGTGGGACTATGGCTACACCTTC.

The chain carries TRBV6-4 and TRBJ2-3; 9 bases align to TRBD1. Germline loops: CDR1 MRHNA, CDR2 SNTAGT. This CDR3 is 16 amino acids long. V was pared by 2 bases and J by 8 bases, with 11 bases of the junction left unmatched. The CDR3 reads CASSDGGGTGSGTQYF. The CDR3 region has the DNA TGTGCCAGCAGTGACGGAGGTGGGACAGGGTCCGGTACGCAGTATTTT.

This clone was counted at least ten times. The genes are TRBV7-2 and TRBJ2-7, with D unresolved. Per germline, CDR1 SGHTA and CDR2 FQGNSA. The CDR3 spans 13 residues. Deletions cut 4 bases from V and 8 bases from J, with 15 bases between. DNA of the CDR3: TGTGCCAGCAGCTCCCGCCCCCGCGGTAAGCAGTACTTC. Protein product: CASSSRPRGKQYF.

This chain uses TRBV15 with TRBJ2-2; D unclear. Germline V gene sequence: CDR1 LNHNV, CDR2 YYDKDF (reference sequence). The CDR3 loop spans 14 amino acids. Trimming removed 0 bases from V and 7 bases from J, with 9 bases in between. CDR3 bases: TGTGCCACCAGCAGAGACGGGTCCGGCGGGGAGCTGTTTTTT. Its translation: CATSRDGSGGELFF.

Here the CDR3 reads CASSYRGQGKNNEQFF. CDR3 DNA: TGTGCCAGCAGTTACCGCGGCCAGGGGAAGAACAATGAGCAGTTCTTC. This chain uses TRBV6-5 with TRBJ2-1; D might be TRBD1 (6 bases). CDR1 is MNHEY, CDR2 SVGAGI, per germline. V shed 2 bases and J shed 5 bases, with 16 bases lying between them. The CDR3 extends over 16 amino acids.

As for this clone: The sample carries other DNA sequences with the same CDR3. The chain links TRBV27 to TRBJ1-1; 7 nucleotides align to TRBD1. CDR1 and CDR2 (germline): MNHEY, SMNVEV (reference sequence). With 1 base clipped from V and 1 base from J, the junction kept 6 bases outside the gene matches. The CDR3 runs to 16 residues. CDR3 sequence reads: CASSLYEGAGNTEAFF. The CDR3 DNA follows: TGTGCCAGCAGTTTATACGAGGGGGCCGGGAACACTGAAGCTTTCTTT.

The V and J genes are TRBV28 and TRBJ2-5, with 9 bases aligning to TRBD1. The CDR3 spans 13 residues. V shed 7 bases, J shed 5 bases, and the junction held 5 bases outside the gene matches. Germline V lookup: CDR1 MDHEN, CDR2 SYDVKM. CDR3 nucleotide sequence: TGTGCCAGCACCACAGGGGGCGGGGAGACCCAGTACTTC. Encoded protein: CASTTGGGETQYF. Using reference TRBV28 and TRBJ2-5 for the parts outside the CDR3, the full variable domain is DVKVTQSSRYLVKRTGEKVFLECVQDMDHENMFWYRQDPGLGLRLIYFSYDVKMKEKGDIPEGYSVSREKKERFSLILESASTNQTSMYLCASTTGGGETQYFGPGTRLLVL.

This rearrangement joins TRBV21-1 to TRBJ1-2. TRBV21-1 is marked as a pseudogene. The length of the CDR3 is 16 residues. The CDR3 nucleotides read TGTGCCAGCAGCAATGGGAGGACAGAAGCTTACTATGGCTACACCTTC. Encoded protein: CASSNGRTEAYYGYTF.

The CDR3 DNA follows: TGTGCCAGCAGTTACGCGACTAGCACAGATACGCAGTATTTT. Its translation is CASSYATSTDTQYF. This sequence joins TRBV6-6 and TRBJ2-3; no reliable D call. This CDR3 comprises 14 residues. V lost 2 bases and J 0 bases, leaving 6 bases between the germline ends. The germline CDR1 and CDR2 sequences are MNHNY and SVGAGI (reference sequence).

The genes are TRBV9 and TRBJ2-1; 11 nucleotides line up with TRBD2. J lost 4 bases, V lost 6 bases, and 9 bases had no gene match. The CDR3 runs to 16 residues. Germline V CDR1 and CDR2: SGDLS, YYNGEE. For the CDR3, the DNA is TGTGCCAGCAACAGAGATAGCGGGAGGGTGTACAATGAGCAGTTCTTC. This sequence encodes CASNRDSGRVYNEQFF.

V gene TRBV27 combines with J gene TRBJ2-7; no reliable D call. CDR3 length: 14 residues. CDR1 MNHEY and CDR2 SMNVEV come from the germline V gene (reference sequence). V lost 4 bases and J lost 0, with 10 bases in between. The CDR3 coding sequence is TGTGCCAGCAGTTACGGACGGAGCTCCTACGAGCAGTACTTC. Protein: CASSYGRSSYEQYF.

The V call is TRBV9, the J call TRBJ1-1, with D uncertain. Trimming pared 2 bases from V and 6 bases from J, leaving 11 bases between. CDR3 length equals 13 residues. Germline CDR1 reads SGDLS; CDR2 reads YYNGEE. In DNA, the CDR3 is TGTGCCAGCAGCGTCTCAGATTATGCTGAAGCTTTCTTT. Protein sequence: CASSVSDYAEAFF.